These 30 T cell receptor beta chains originate from one sample sequenced in a study of T cells after yellow fever vaccination. TCRdb re-derived calls from the 5' RACE reads in MiXCR, one entry per CDR3 protein. The profile shows around 65,000 distinct CDR3 sequences, 4.5% to 7.5% of them singletons. This material consisted of CD4+ T cells sorted from PBMCs, taken roughly 15 days after the first yellow fever vaccination. The receptors were gathered from a man between 18 and 35 years old who received the YFV17D yellow fever vaccine.

In this sample, this clonotype turned up many times. The J gene is TRBJ1-6, the V gene TRBV23-1; no clear D. TRBV23-1 is flagged as an ORF with uncertain function. Trimming removed 6 bases at V and 8 bases at J, with 23 bases between. This CDR3 contains 17 residues. CDR3 loop: CASSPMVGGELHSPLHF. The DNA for the CDR3 is TGCGCCAGCAGCCCCATGGTGGGCGGCGAGTTGCATTCACCCCTCCACTTT.

This clonotype was counted at least ten times. The V call is TRBV7-2, the J call TRBJ1-6; no definite D call. This CDR3 has 13 amino acids. Trimming removed 0 bases at V and 8 bases at J, with 5 bases between. Germline lookup yields CDR1 SGHTA and CDR2 FQGNSA. CDR3 protein: CASSLAWDSPLHF. The CDR3, as DNA: TGTGCCAGCAGCTTAGCGTGGGATTCACCCCTCCACTTT.

This clonotype was recorded a few times. The genes are TRBV4-3 and TRBJ2-3; 8 bases are a match to TRBD2. V trimming: 1 base; J trimming: 6 bases; junction bases outside the gene matches: 6. The length of the CDR3 is 15 residues. Germline values: CDR1 LGHNA, CDR2 YSLEER. CDR3 in amino acids: CASSQAGASGDTQYF. CDR3 bases: TGCGCCAGCAGCCAAGCTGGGGCTAGCGGGGATACGCAGTATTTT.

This clonotype was observed many times. This chain uses TRBV4-3 with TRBJ2-1; D may be TRBD1 (5 bases). V was trimmed by 1 base and J by 2 bases, leaving 12 bases between them. This CDR3 has 16 residues. CDR1 and CDR2 (germline): LGHNA, YSLEER. The CDR3 DNA reads as TGCGCCAGCAGCCAAGCCCCCCCCAGGGCCTACAATGAGCAGTTCTTC. Translating gives CASSQAPPRAYNEQFF.

In its sample, this clonotype was seen many times. The chain uses TRBV5-1 and TRBJ1-1; D is ambiguous. Germline V CDR1 and CDR2: SGHRS, YFSETQ. The V end lost 1 base, the J end lost 5 bases, and 6 bases lay between the germline ends. The CDR3 length is 12 residues. CDR3 protein: CASSLSETEAFF. The CDR3 coding sequence is TGCGCCAGCAGCTTGTCGGAAACTGAAGCTTTCTTT.

This clonotype has more than one count but fewer than ten. This rearrangement joins TRBV7-2 to TRBJ2-5, with 10 bases that match TRBD1. Germline V CDR1 and CDR2: SGHTA, FQGNSA. Losses at the gene ends were 7 bases for V and 0 bases for J; bases not matched to a gene: 8. The CDR3 loop spans 16 amino acids. The CDR3 spells CASNKGTGVYQETQYF. The CDR3 DNA reads TGTGCCAGCAATAAGGGGACAGGGGTGTACCAAGAGACCCAGTACTTC.

J is TRBJ2-3 and V is TRBV5-4, with 10 bases aligning to TRBD2. The V and J ends lost 4 bases and 3 bases, in that order; junction bases with no gene match: 8. CDR3 length equals 16 residues. Per the germline V gene, CDR1 is SGHNT and CDR2 is YYREEE (reference sequence). Here the CDR3 DNA reads TGTGCCAGCAGCGCACTCTTAGCGGGGGGAACAGATACGCAGTATTTT. The encoded protein is CASSALLAGGTDTQYF.

This clonotype was counted at least ten times. The chain recombines TRBV18 with TRBJ2-3, with D hard to call. The V and J ends lost 2 bases and 3 bases respectively, with 9 bases between them. Germline-derived CDR1 and CDR2 are KGHSH and LQKENI. The CDR3 length is 14 residues. In DNA, the CDR3 is TGTGCCAGCTCACCAGCCGGAGAGACAGATACGCAGTATTTT. Translated: CASSPAGETDTQYF.

This clonotype showed up just a few times. Just one base apart from a much larger clone, this may be a read error. The CDR3 loop reads CASSQEVCSEQFF. DNA of the CDR3: TGCGCCAGCAGCCAAGAAGTTTGTAGTGAGCAGTTCTTC. The rearrangement uses TRBV4-3 and TRBJ2-1; no definite D call. The CDR3 covers 13 residues. CDR1 and CDR2 from the germline V gene are LGHNA and YSLEER. V gave up 0 bases and J gave up 9 bases, with 9 bases separating them.

This clonotype was picked up many times. The genes are TRBV10-3 and TRBJ1-6; 8 nucleotides agree with TRBD1. From germline, CDR1 is ENHRY and CDR2 SYGVKD. The trim removed 6 bases at V and 9 bases at J, leaving 10 bases unmatched. The CDR3 is 15 residues long. The CDR3 DNA is TGTGCCATCAGGCCTACAGGGGGACCTGGTTCACCCCTCCACTTT. This encodes CAIRPTGGPGSPLHF.

This clonotype occurred many times. This chain uses TRBV28 with TRBJ2-4; D is perhaps TRBD2 (5 bases). The CDR3 has 14 amino acids. Looked up from germline, CDR1 is MDHEN and CDR2 is SYDVKM. Between the trimmed V and J ends, which lost 3 bases and 4 bases, there was a span of 10 bases. CDR3: CASSFGGQKNIQYF. In nucleotides, the CDR3 is TGTGCCAGCAGTTTTGGCGGGCAGAAAAACATTCAGTACTTC.

This clonotype was seen ten or more times. The genes are TRBV30 and TRBJ1-6; D gene uncertain. Trimming shortened V by 3 bases and J by 0 bases, and 3 bases separated the two germline ends. The length of the CDR3 is 13 residues. Germline V gives CDR1 GTSNPN, CDR2 SVGIG (reference sequence). The CDR3 DNA sequence: TGTGCCTGGAGCAGCTCCTATAATTCACCCCTCCACTTT. Its protein product is CAWSSSYNSPLHF.

This clonotype was counted ten times or more. The chain combines TRBV18 with TRBJ2-1, with 9 positions matching TRBD1. The CDR3 is 16 amino acids. The ends lost 1 base at V and 7 bases at J; junction bases unmatched: 8. Germline V CDR1 and CDR2: KGHSH, LQKENI. CDR3 loop: CASSPLRQGDANEQFF. The CDR3 DNA sequence: TGTGCCAGCTCACCACTGAGACAGGGGGATGCTAATGAGCAGTTCTTC.

This clonotype was seen many times. This rearrangement joins TRBV7-2 to TRBJ2-1, with a possible D match to TRBD1 (6 bases). The CDR3 consists of 16 residues. V lost 4 bases and J 6 bases, leaving 19 bases between the germline ends. From germline, CDR1 is SGHTA and CDR2 FQGNSA. The CDR3, as DNA: TGTGCCAGCAGCTCACAGAACAGGGTATTGTCCAATGAGCAGTTCTTC. The encoded protein is CASSSQNRVLSNEQFF. The entire variable domain, with the rest obtained from reference TRBV7-2 and TRBJ2-1, is as follows: GAGVSQSPSNKVTEKGKDVELRCDPISGHTALYWYRQSLGQGLEFLIYFQGNSAPDKSGLPSDRFSAERTGGSVSTLTIQRTQQEDSAVYLCASSSQNRVLSNEQFFGPGTRLTVL.

The genes are TRBV5-3 and TRBJ2-5; a weak D match, TRBD2 (5 bases). TRBV5-3 is known as an ORF, though its function is uncertain. The V end lost 3 bases, the J end lost 2 bases, and 17 bases lay between the germline ends. This CDR3 comprises 16 residues. In DNA, the CDR3 is TGTGCCAGAAGCTCCATCCCCTGCAGGACTCAAGAGACCCAGTACTTC. It specifies CARSSIPCRTQETQYF.

This clonotype was recorded many times. The gene calls are TRBV7-2 and TRBJ2-7, with 8 positions matching TRBD1. V lost 5 bases, J lost 6 bases, and 9 bases stayed unmatched. CDR1 and CDR2 from the germline V gene are SGHTA and FQGNSA. The CDR3 extends over 14 amino acids. The CDR3 sequence is CASSRDRSGIEQYV. The CDR3 region has the DNA TGTGCCAGCAGCCGGGACAGGAGTGGTATCGAGCAGTACGTC.

This clonotype has ten or more counts. This sequence joins TRBV24-1 and TRBJ2-5, with TRBD1 identical over 9 bases. CDR1 KGHDR and CDR2 SFDVKD come from the germline V gene. Trimming took 4 bases from V and 4 from J; bases not matched to a gene: 6. The CDR3 is made up of 15 amino acids. The DNA of the CDR3 is TGTGCCACCAGTGAGGACACAGGGGGCAGAGAGACCCAGTACTTC. Its translation: CATSEDTGGRETQYF.

For this clonotype: A single base separates this from a much larger clone, so it may be a read error. This rearrangement joins TRBV4-2 to TRBJ2-2; tentatively, D is TRBD2 (5 bases). Germline loops: CDR1 LGHNA, CDR2 YNFKEQ. Between the trimmed V and J ends, which lost 5 bases and 2 bases, there was a span of 12 bases. The CDR3 extends over 15 amino acids. The CDR3 bases are TGTGCCAGCAGCAATAGCGTGGAAAACACCGGGGAGCTGTTTTTT. It translates to CASSNSVENTGELFF.

This clonotype was counted a single time. A much larger clone lies a single base off, so this may be a read error. The rearrangement joins TRBV12-3 or TRBV12-4 to TRBJ1-1; D ambiguous. The CDR3 is 14 amino acids. The CDR3 sequence is CASSERAANTEALF. DNA for the CDR3: TGTGCCAGCAGTGAAAGGGCCGCGAACACTGAAGCTCTCTTT.

This clonotype was counted at least ten times. The genes are TRBV30 and TRBJ2-1; D perhaps matches TRBD2 (6 bases). The CDR3 spans 15 residues. Deletions cut 4 bases from V and 0 bases from J, with 13 bases between. CDR1 GTSNPN and CDR2 SVGIG come from the germline V gene (reference sequence). The CDR3, as DNA: TGTGCCTGGATTAGCGGTGTAAGCTCCTACAATGAGCAGTTCTTC. It encodes CAWISGVSSYNEQFF. The entire variable domain, with the rest obtained from reference TRBV30 and TRBJ2-1, is as follows: SQTIHQWPATLVQPVGSPLSLECTVEGTSNPNLYWYRQAAGRGLQLLFYSVGIGQISSEVPQNLSASRPQDRQFILSSKKLLLSDSGFYLCAWISGVSSYNEQFFGPGTRLTVL.

As for this clonotype: A much more abundant neighbour one base away suggests this may be a read error. This chain links TRBV18 with TRBJ1-2; D is undetermined. Germline CDR1 is KGHSH and CDR2 is LQKENI. CDR3 length: 16 residues. V lost 3 bases, J lost 4 bases, and 18 bases lay in between. CDR3 in amino acids: CASSPARADTSYGYTF. Here the CDR3 DNA reads TGTGCCAGCTCACCTGCCCGGGCAGACACTAGCTATGGCTACACCTTC.

A note on this clonotype: With a much larger clone just one base away, this may be a read error. V is TRBV11-2 and J is TRBJ2-5; D may be TRBD2 (7 bases). The length of the CDR3 is 16 residues. V was clipped by 4 bases and J by 4 bases, with 19 bases between them. CDR1 and CDR2 from the germline V gene are SGHAT and FQNNGV. The CDR3 region is CASSSLSAGAGETQYF. The CDR3 nucleotides are TGTGCCAGCAGCTCCCTCAGCGCGGGGGCGGGAGAGACCCAGTACTTC.

This clonotype was detected ten times or more. This chain connects TRBV6-5 to TRBJ1-5, with TRBD1 identical over 11 bases. This CDR3 is 17 amino acids long. V trimming: 6 bases; J trimming: 2 bases; junction bases outside the gene matches: 9. Germline assignment: CDR1 MNHEY and CDR2 SVGAGI. CDR3 region: CASSHRDRGKGNQPQHF. Written as DNA, the CDR3 is TGTGCCAGCAGCCACCGGGACAGGGGGAAAGGCAATCAGCCCCAGCATTTT.

This clonotype came up many times. For the CDR3, the DNA is TGTGCCAGCAGCTGGTCGATCGATGAGCAGTTCTTC. Encoded protein: CASSWSIDEQFF. The chain is built from TRBV7-2 and TRBJ2-1; D gene uncertain. The germline CDR1 and CDR2 sequences are SGHTA and FQGNSA. This CDR3 region has 12 residues. V lost 4 bases and J lost 8, with 9 bases in between.

Many counts were recorded for this clonotype. V is TRBV12-3 or TRBV12-4 and J is TRBJ1-2; D is unresolved. Between the trimmed V and J ends, which lost 6 bases and 2 bases, there was a span of 10 bases. This CDR3 is built from 13 residues. In DNA, the CDR3 is TGTGCCAGCAGCCGGACTGGAAACTATGGCTACACCTTC. Translated: CASSRTGNYGYTF.

This clonotype was seen a few times. The chain combines TRBV24-1 with TRBJ2-6; 9 bases match TRBD1. After removal of 12 bases from V and 3 bases from J, the junction contained 8 bases not matched to a gene. Per germline, CDR1 KGHDR and CDR2 SFDVKD. The CDR3 spans 15 residues. The CDR3 reads CASRTGAGGANVLTF. The CDR3 coding sequence is TGTGCCTCAAGGACAGGGGCTGGTGGGGCCAACGTCCTGACTTTC.

The table lists this clonotype with many counts. The chain recombines TRBV29-1 with TRBJ2-7; 7 bases fit TRBD2. With 5 bases clipped from V and 8 bases from J, the junction kept 12 bases outside the gene matches. This CDR3 is built from 13 residues. From germline, CDR1 is SQVTM and CDR2 ANQGSEA. CDR3 in amino acids: CSVWAPGGWKQYV. In nucleotides, the CDR3 is TGCAGCGTTTGGGCCCCCGGGGGGTGGAAGCAGTACGTC.

This clonotype was recorded many times. This chain uses TRBV29-1 with TRBJ1-4; D is unresolved. The V and J ends lost 3 bases and 4 bases respectively, with 6 bases between them. Germline values: CDR1 SQVTM, CDR2 ANQGSEA. This CDR3 is built from 12 residues. CDR3 amino acids: CSVEADNEKLFF. The DNA for the CDR3 is TGCAGCGTTGAGGCGGATAATGAAAAACTGTTTTTT.

A few counts support this clonotype. J is TRBJ1-1 and V is TRBV10-3; D is unclear. The germline CDR1 and CDR2 sequences are ENHRY and SYGVKD. The V and J ends lost 0 bases and 1 base respectively, with 12 bases between them. This CDR3 contains 16 residues. The CDR3 nucleotides are TGTGCCATCAGTGAGTCAGAGGGCAGCTCGAACACTGAAGCTTTCTTT. It encodes CAISESEGSSNTEAFF.

This clonotype came up many times. J is TRBJ1-1 and V is TRBV28; D is possibly TRBD1 (5 bases). The CDR3 has 12 amino acids. Germline V gene sequence: CDR1 MDHEN, CDR2 SYDVKM. Trimming pared 3 bases from V and 7 bases from J, leaving 9 bases between. The CDR3 coding sequence is TGTGCCAGCAGTTTTCGGGGGAGTGAAGCTTTCTTT. It yields the protein CASSFRGSEAFF.